The present T cell receptor beta chain was sequenced within a study of CD8+ T cells in alopecia areata. Study context: Tofacitinib therapy took 6 to 18 months; 6 months off drug came after.

Points on this clone: No antigen is known for it. The sample contains more than one DNA sequence encoding this CDR3.

Regarding the study as a whole: TCR sharing was clearer in mice than between patients, perhaps partly owing to patient HLA diversity.

The CDR3 length is 13 residues. V dropped 0 bases and J dropped 3 bases, with 5 bases sitting between them. In germline, CDR1 is SGDLS, CDR2 YYNGEE. Indicated treatment: oral pan-JAK inhibitor, 5-10 mg twice daily. Sequencing used cDNA as its template, made by extracting RNA and reverse transcribing it. The protocol was immunoSEQ multiplex PCR, while the TCRdb copy is restricted to in-frame clones and leaves out a portion. The table records about 180,000 clones, about half of them present only once. This rearrangement joins TRBV9 to TRBJ2-3; D not resolved. This sequence originates from a human donor with alopecia areata. The specimen comprised CD8+ T cells sorted from blood, sampled at roughly week 52, from a patient treated with tofacitinib. CDR3 coding DNA: TGTGCCAGCAGCGTAGGGGGAACAGATACGCAGTATTTT. This encodes CASSVGGTDTQYF. The entire variable domain, with the rest obtained from reference TRBV9 and TRBJ2-3, is as follows: DSGVTQTPKHLITATGQRVTLRCSPRSGDLSVYWYQQSLDQGLQFLIQYYNGEERAKGNILERFSAQQFPDLHSELNLSSLELGDSALYFCASSVGGTDTQYFGPGTRLTVL.